This is a list of T cell receptor beta chains from one sample in a study of blood T cell repertoires in COVID-19. Assay used: immunoSEQ multiplex PCR; TCRdb lists only in-frame clones, some missing. The table shows about 180,000 clones, with roughly 84% occurring only once. The source material was peripheral blood. Receptors originate from a woman aged 45 to 65 with COVID-19, enrolled during active disease. The CDR3 runs from the conserved cysteine through the conserved F or W. A D gene is named only where the DNA matches it firmly. Expanded clones are given a class, and other clones once, few, many or no size at all.

v_gene,j_gene,abundance,d_gene,CDR3aa,CDR3nt
TRBV27,TRBJ1-2,NA,NA,CASSRWENYGYTF,TGTGCCAGCAGTCGGTGGGAGAACTATGGCTACACCTTC
TRBV28,TRBJ2-7,NA,TRBD1,CASSRLQGQGLYEQYF,TGTGCCAGCAGCCGATTACAGGGACAGGGGCTCTACGAGCAGTACTTC
TRBV30,TRBJ1-4,NA,TRBD1,CAWRYRGRDKLFF,TGTGCCTGGAGGTACAGGGGACGCGACAAACTGTTTTTT
TRBV7-9,TRBJ2-5,NA,TRBD1,CASSLVGQGDPWETQYF,TGTGCCAGCAGCTTAGTAGGGCAGGGGGACCCGTGGGAGACCCAGTACTTC
TRBV5-1,TRBJ2-3,NA,NA,CASSLGGAATGTQYF,TGCGCCAGCAGCTTGGGCGGCGCGGCCACGGGTACGCAGTATTTT
TRBV19,TRBJ1-2,once,TRBD1,CASSIDRTGLDGYTF,TGTGCCAGTAGTATAGACCGGACAGGGCTGGATGGCTACACCTTC
TRBV6-2/TRBV6-3,TRBJ2-1,NA,TRBD2,CASSYSLAGNDEQFF,TGTGCCAGCAGTTACTCGCTAGCGGGTAATGATGAGCAGTTCTTC
TRBV3-1/TRBV3-2,TRBJ2-5,NA,TRBD2,CASSQGSSGGAGLLETQYF,TGTGCCAGCAGCCAAGGCTCTAGCGGGGGGGCCGGATTGCTAGAGACCCAGTACTTC
TRBV5-1,TRBJ1-2,NA,TRBD1,CASSLQGVVKESGYTF,TGCGCCAGCAGCCTGCAGGGGGTCGTAAAGGAGAGTGGCTACACCTTC
TRBV7-8,TRBJ2-7,NA,NA,CASSLGTGNYEQYF,TGTGCCAGCAGCTTAGGGACGGGGAACTACGAGCAGTACTTC
TRBV4-1,TRBJ1-1,few,NA,CASSPDRTQGTEAFF,TGCGCCAGCAGCCCTGACCGAACCCAGGGAACTGAAGCTTTCTTT
TRBV11-1,TRBJ2-3,NA,TRBD1,CASSHGTGTDTQYF,TGTGCCAGCAGCCACGGGACAGGCACAGATACGCAGTATTTT
TRBV30,TRBJ1-5,NA,NA,CAWSVGDYSNQPQHF,TGTGCCTGGAGTGTAGGAGATTATAGCAATCAGCCCCAGCATTTT
TRBV2,TRBJ2-7,NA,NA,CASEPPDAYEQYF,TGTGCCAGCGAGCCTCCCGATGCCTACGAGCAGTACTTC
TRBV5-1,TRBJ1-6,NA,TRBD1,CASSSGQGAFGPYNSPLHF,TGCGCCAGCAGCTCGGGACAGGGGGCCTTCGGCCCCTATAATTCACCCCTCCACTTT
TRBV18,TRBJ2-2,NA,TRBD1,CASSPRQGRDTGELFF,TGTGCCAGCTCACCCCGACAGGGGCGCGATACCGGGGAGCTGTTTTTT
TRBV7-2,TRBJ2-1,NA,TRBD2,CASSLLAGASSYNEQFF,TGTGCCAGCAGCTTACTAGCGGGGGCAAGTTCCTACAATGAGCAGTTCTTC
TRBV7-3,TRBJ1-5,few,NA,CASSLSRRQGHGQPQHF,TGTGCCAGCAGCTTAAGCCGTAGGCAGGGTCATGGTCAGCCCCAGCATTTT
TRBV5-1,TRBJ2-1,NA,NA,CASRTDWGNNEQFF,TGCGCCAGCCGAACGGACTGGGGAAACAATGAGCAGTTCTTC
TRBV10-3,TRBJ1-5,NA,NA,CAISESTQGNSNQPQHF,TGTGCCATCAGTGAGTCGACACAGGGTAATAGCAATCAGCCCCAGCATTTT
TRBV30,TRBJ2-5,once,NA,CAWSVPRQAQETQYF,TGTGCCTGGAGTGTCCCAAGACAGGCCCAAGAGACCCAGTACTTC
TRBV5-1,TRBJ2-5,once,TRBD1,CASSFLGQKQETQYF,TGCGCCAGCAGCTTCCTGGGACAGAAGCAAGAGACCCAGTACTTC
TRBV20-1,TRBJ2-7,NA,TRBD2,CSASRAGGTYEQYF,TGCAGTGCTAGTCGAGCGGGGGGGACCTACGAGCAGTACTTC
TRBV5-1,TRBJ1-2,once,TRBD1,CASSQGGGYGYTF,TGCGCCAGCAGCCAGGGGGGTGGTTATGGCTACACCTTC
TRBV6-2/TRBV6-3,TRBJ2-5,NA,NA,CASSYDTERTQYF,TGTGCCAGCAGTTATGATACTGAAAGGACCCAGTACTTC
TRBV25-1,TRBJ1-2,NA,TRBD1,CASSETGTGGEIRGYTF,TGTGCCAGCAGTGAAACCGGGACAGGGGGCGAGATTCGGGGCTACACCTTC
TRBV3-1/TRBV3-2,TRBJ2-3,NA,NA,CASSQPPQSARSTDTQYF,TGTGCCAGCAGCCAACCACCACAGTCCGCAAGGAGCACAGATACGCAGTATTTT
TRBV7-9,TRBJ2-1,NA,TRBD1,CASSNPGQGANNEQFF,TGTGCCAGCAGCAATCCGGGACAGGGGGCGAACAATGAGCAGTTCTTC
TRBV6-4,TRBJ2-7,NA,TRBD1,CASSDSGQPLGSYEQYF,TGTGCCAGCAGTGACTCGGGACAGCCTTTGGGTTCCTACGAGCAGTACTTC
TRBV19,TRBJ1-6,NA,NA,CATLAPGNSPLHF,TGTGCCACTCTAGCCCCTGGCAATTCACCCCTCCACTTT
TRBV12-5,TRBJ1-5,NA,NA,CASGIGGSGNQPQHF,TGTGCTAGTGGAATAGGAGGGAGCGGCAATCAGCCCCAGCATTTT
TRBV7-9,TRBJ2-7,NA,NA,CASSLAGPGAYEQYF,TGTGCCAGCAGCTTAGCCGGACCGGGGGCCTACGAGCAGTACTTC
TRBV7-2,TRBJ1-2,NA,NA,CASSLAHEASSRGYTF,TGTGCCAGCAGCTTAGCGCACGAGGCTTCGAGTAGAGGCTACACCTTC
TRBV27,TRBJ2-7,NA,TRBD2,CASSLSTSGGSYEQYF,TGTGCCAGCAGTTTATCGACTAGCGGGGGTTCCTACGAGCAGTACTTC
TRBV4-1,TRBJ2-3,NA,TRBD1,CASSQDDREDTQYF,TGCGCCAGCAGCCAGGACGACAGGGAAGATACGCAGTATTTT
TRBV5-1,TRBJ2-7,NA,TRBD2,CASKRGESYEQYF,TGCGCCAGCAAACGGGGGGAATCCTACGAGCAGTACTTC
TRBV20-1,TRBJ1-2,NA,NA,CSASHQDYGYTF,TGCAGTGCTAGTCACCAGGACTATGGCTACACCTTC
TRBV2,TRBJ2-5,once,TRBD1,CASSDRQGGETQYF,TGTGCCAGCAGCGACCGACAGGGCGGAGAGACCCAGTACTTC
TRBV28,TRBJ1-6,few,NA,CASSSQRGSNSPLHF,TGTGCCAGCAGTTCTCAGAGAGGTTCTAATTCACCCCTCCACTTT
TRBV7-2,TRBJ2-3,NA,TRBD2,CASSYRLADTDTQYF,TGTGCCAGCAGCTACAGACTAGCGGACACAGATACGCAGTATTTT
TRBV10-3,TRBJ1-2,NA,NA,CAIGTGVMDYGYTF,TGTGCCATCGGTACCGGGGTGATGGACTATGGCTACACCTTC
TRBV9,TRBJ2-3,NA,TRBD2,CASSSGTSGITQYF,TGTGCCAGCAGCTCGGGGACTAGCGGAATTACGCAGTATTTT
TRBV10-3,TRBJ2-5,NA,TRBD1,CAISRQGNQETQYF,TGTGCCATCAGCCGACAGGGGAACCAAGAGACCCAGTACTTC
TRBV5-1,TRBJ1-5,NA,NA,CASSFKGGQPQHF,TGCGCCAGCAGCTTTAAAGGAGGGCAGCCCCAGCATTTT
TRBV2,TRBJ2-7,NA,TRBD1,CASRIGQGPYEQYF,TGTGCCAGCCGGATCGGACAGGGTCCCTACGAGCAGTACTTC
TRBV30,TRBJ1-3,NA,TRBD1,CAWRLTGTGNTIYF,TGTGCCTGGAGGTTGACAGGGACAGGAAACACCATATATTTT
TRBV6-5,TRBJ2-2,few,TRBD1,CASSYGQGAGTGELFF,TGTGCCAGCAGTTACGGGCAGGGGGCGGGCACCGGGGAGCTGTTTTTT
TRBV4-2,TRBJ2-5,NA,NA,CASSQEEGGETQYF,TGTGCCAGCAGCCAAGAAGAGGGCGGGGAGACCCAGTACTTC
TRBV27,TRBJ1-5,NA,TRBD1,CASSPSTGVGQPQHF,TGTGCCAGCAGTCCCTCAACAGGGGTAGGTCAGCCCCAGCATTTT
TRBV2,TRBJ2-7,NA,TRBD2,CASSEEARGGVIYEQYF,TGTGCCAGCAGTGAAGAGGCCCGGGGAGGGGTCATCTACGAGCAGTACTTC
TRBV12-3/TRBV12-4,TRBJ1-4,NA,TRBD1,CASTGTGHEKLFF,TGTGCCAGCACCGGGACAGGGCATGAAAAACTGTTTTTT
TRBV29-1,TRBJ2-7,NA,TRBD1,CSVGSGTGPYEQYF,TGCAGCGTTGGTTCCGGGACAGGGCCCTACGAGCAGTACTTC
TRBV5-1,TRBJ2-2,few,TRBD1,CASSHGTANTGELFF,TGCGCCAGCAGCCATGGGACAGCGAACACCGGGGAGCTGTTTTTT
TRBV9,TRBJ1-1,NA,TRBD1,CASSKGGGMNTEAFF,TGTGCCAGCTCTAAAGGGGGCGGGATGAACACTGAAGCTTTCTTT
TRBV28,TRBJ1-2,NA,NA,CASSLSQGAGYTF,TGTGCCAGCAGTTTGTCCCAGGGTGCTGGCTACACCTTC
TRBV5-4,TRBJ2-2,NA,TRBD2,CASSLSAGGPGTGELFF,TGTGCCAGCAGCTTATCAGCGGGGGGGCCGGGAACCGGGGAGCTGTTTTTT
TRBV2,TRBJ2-4,NA,NA,CASINRVLAKNIQYF,TGTGCCAGCATCAACCGGGTCCTAGCCAAAAACATTCAGTACTTC
TRBV27,TRBJ1-1,NA,NA,CASSLGENTEAFF,TGTGCCAGCAGTTTGGGAGAGAACACTGAAGCTTTCTTT
TRBV30,TRBJ2-7,once,NA,CAWSRGAAYEQYF,TGTGCCTGGAGTCGGGGGGCCGCCTACGAGCAGTACTTC